This is a list of T cell receptor beta chains from one sample in a study of blood T cell repertoires in COVID-19. The assay was immunoSEQ multiplex PCR, and TCRdb's table has in-frame clones only and misses some. The repertoire consists of 230,000 or so clones, with 88% occurring once and the leading ten covering about 2.6%. The sequenced sample consisted of PBMCs or T cells enriched from blood (not recorded which). The receptor set was obtained from a woman in her thirties who had recovered from COVID-19. Each CDR3 is given with its conserved first and last residue. The D gene is left open where the match is weak. Rows give clone size only sometimes, using once, few, many, or a class for an expanded clone.

v_gene: TRBV4-2; d_gene: TRBD1; j_gene: TRBJ1-2; abundance: NA; CDR3aa: CASSQDRTGQANYGYTF; CDR3nt: TGTGCCAGCAGCCAAGATCGGACAGGGCAAGCTAACTATGGCTACACCTTC
v_gene: TRBV28; d_gene: NA; j_gene: TRBJ1-3; abundance: NA; CDR3aa: CASREAGNTIYF; CDR3nt: TGTGCCAGCAGAGAGGCTGGAAACACCATATATTTT
v_gene: TRBV4-1; d_gene: NA; j_gene: TRBJ2-7; abundance: NA; CDR3aa: CASSQVATEQYF; CDR3nt: TGCGCCAGCAGCCAAGTGGCAACCGAGCAGTACTTC
v_gene: TRBV7-3; d_gene: TRBD1; j_gene: TRBJ2-1; abundance: NA; CDR3aa: CASALTGQALNEQFF; CDR3nt: TGTGCCAGCGCCTTGACGGGACAGGCTCTCAATGAGCAGTTCTTC
v_gene: TRBV18; d_gene: TRBD1; j_gene: TRBJ1-1; abundance: NA; CDR3aa: CASSPSGQGRVKNTEAFF; CDR3nt: TGTGCCAGCTCCCCCTCAGGACAGGGGAGGGTGAAAAACACTGAAGCTTTCTTT
v_gene: TRBV20-1; d_gene: NA; j_gene: TRBJ2-3; abundance: NA; CDR3aa: CSASGTDTQYF; CDR3nt: TGCAGTGCCAGCGGGACAGATACGCAGTATTTT
v_gene: TRBV7-2; d_gene: TRBD1; j_gene: TRBJ1-2; abundance: NA; CDR3aa: CASSQTVRGDYGYTF; CDR3nt: TGTGCCAGCAGCCAGACGGTCAGGGGGGACTATGGCTACACCTTC
v_gene: TRBV7-8; d_gene: NA; j_gene: TRBJ1-2; abundance: NA; CDR3aa: CASSLARTGYGYTF; CDR3nt: TGTGCCAGCAGCTTAGCGCGTACAGGCTATGGCTACACCTTC
v_gene: TRBV3-1/TRBV3-2; d_gene: NA; j_gene: TRBJ2-3; abundance: NA; CDR3aa: CASSQGGGEADTQYF; CDR3nt: TGTGCCAGCAGCCAAGGCGGAGGGGAGGCGGATACGCAGTATTTT
v_gene: TRBV4-3; d_gene: NA; j_gene: TRBJ1-4; abundance: NA; CDR3aa: CASSLSLRREKLFF; CDR3nt: TGCGCCAGCAGCCTCAGCCTGCGGAGGGAAAAACTGTTTTTT
v_gene: TRBV7-3; d_gene: TRBD2; j_gene: TRBJ2-3; abundance: NA; CDR3aa: CASSSWTSRTDTQYF; CDR3nt: TGTGCCAGCAGCTCGTGGACTAGTCGGACAGATACGCAGTATTTT
v_gene: TRBV5-1; d_gene: NA; j_gene: TRBJ1-2; abundance: few; CDR3aa: CASSLGSDRYYGYTF; CDR3nt: TGCGCCAGCAGCTTGGGATCCGACAGGTACTATGGCTACACCTTC
v_gene: TRBV9; d_gene: NA; j_gene: TRBJ2-3; abundance: NA; CDR3aa: CASSRGSVDTQYF; CDR3nt: TGTGCCAGCAGCCGCGGAAGCGTTGATACGCAGTATTTT
v_gene: TRBV19; d_gene: TRBD2; j_gene: TRBJ2-1; abundance: NA; CDR3aa: CASSRRTSGGLNEQFF; CDR3nt: TGTGCCAGTAGCCGACGGACTAGCGGGGGATTAAATGAGCAGTTCTTC
v_gene: TRBV2; d_gene: NA; j_gene: TRBJ2-3; abundance: NA; CDR3aa: CASSASRETDTQYF; CDR3nt: TGTGCCAGCAGTGCCTCCCGGGAGACAGATACGCAGTATTTT
v_gene: TRBV19; d_gene: NA; j_gene: TRBJ1-2; abundance: NA; CDR3aa: CATTNQGQNYGYTF; CDR3nt: TGTGCCACCACCAACCAAGGACAGAACTATGGCTACACCTTC
v_gene: TRBV5-1; d_gene: TRBD1; j_gene: TRBJ2-6; abundance: NA; CDR3aa: CASSEDRAGANVLTF; CDR3nt: TGCGCCAGCAGCGAGGACAGGGCTGGGGCCAACGTCCTGACTTTC
v_gene: TRBV29-1; d_gene: NA; j_gene: TRBJ2-7; abundance: NA; CDR3aa: CSVDWQYEQYF; CDR3nt: TGCAGCGTTGATTGGCAGTACGAGCAGTACTTC
v_gene: TRBV6-1; d_gene: NA; j_gene: TRBJ1-5; abundance: NA; CDR3aa: CASSGLFDSYSNQPQHF; CDR3nt: TGTGCCAGCAGTGGCCTGTTTGACAGCTATAGCAATCAGCCCCAGCATTTT
v_gene: TRBV9; d_gene: TRBD2; j_gene: TRBJ2-3; abundance: NA; CDR3aa: CASGRSGGTDTQYF; CDR3nt: TGTGCCAGCGGTCGGAGCGGGGGCACAGATACGCAGTATTTT
v_gene: TRBV7-9; d_gene: NA; j_gene: TRBJ2-5; abundance: NA; CDR3aa: CASRQGRSGLETQYF; CDR3nt: TGTGCCAGCAGACAAGGACGGTCAGGGTTGGAGACCCAGTACTTC
v_gene: TRBV2; d_gene: TRBD2; j_gene: TRBJ2-5; abundance: NA; CDR3aa: CASTRRRGWQETQYF; CDR3nt: TGTGCCAGCACCCGAAGGCGGGGGTGGCAAGAGACCCAGTACTTC
v_gene: TRBV4-3; d_gene: NA; j_gene: TRBJ2-7; abundance: NA; CDR3aa: CASSQEQSANYEQYF; CDR3nt: TGCGCCAGCAGCCAAGAACAGTCGGCTAACTACGAGCAGTACTTC
v_gene: TRBV5-4; d_gene: NA; j_gene: TRBJ1-2; abundance: NA; CDR3aa: CASSYLGGYTF; CDR3nt: TGTGCCAGCAGCTATCTCGGTGGCTACACCTTC
v_gene: TRBV5-1; d_gene: NA; j_gene: TRBJ1-2; abundance: NA; CDR3aa: CASRPDSYGYTF; CDR3nt: TGCGCCAGCAGACCCGACAGCTATGGCTACACCTTC
v_gene: TRBV4-3; d_gene: NA; j_gene: TRBJ1-2; abundance: once; CDR3aa: CASSQERTGLRANYGYTF; CDR3nt: TGCGCCAGCAGCCAAGAAAGGACCGGGTTGAGGGCTAACTATGGCTACACCTTC
v_gene: TRBV3-1/TRBV3-2; d_gene: TRBD1; j_gene: TRBJ2-7; abundance: NA; CDR3aa: CASSQGTGGYEQYF; CDR3nt: TGTGCCAGCAGCCAGGGGACAGGGGGCTACGAGCAGTACTTC
v_gene: TRBV4-3; d_gene: NA; j_gene: TRBJ2-5; abundance: NA; CDR3aa: CASSRGIEETQYF; CDR3nt: TGCGCCAGCAGCCGAGGGATAGAAGAGACCCAGTACTTC
v_gene: TRBV3-1/TRBV3-2; d_gene: TRBD1; j_gene: TRBJ1-6; abundance: NA; CDR3aa: CASTGGRYSPLHF; CDR3nt: TGTGCCAGTACAGGGGGTCGTTATTCACCCCTCCACTTT
v_gene: TRBV19; d_gene: TRBD1; j_gene: TRBJ1-2; abundance: once; CDR3aa: CASSPGQGVSNYGYTF; CDR3nt: TGTGCCAGTAGTCCGGGACAGGGGGTTTCTAACTATGGCTACACCTTC
v_gene: TRBV29-1; d_gene: TRBD2; j_gene: TRBJ2-1; abundance: once; CDR3aa: CSVDPSGDQPSYNEQFF; CDR3nt: TGCAGCGTTGATCCTAGCGGGGACCAGCCCTCCTACAATGAGCAGTTCTTC
v_gene: TRBV28; d_gene: TRBD1; j_gene: TRBJ1-1; abundance: NA; CDR3aa: CASSLLQGVNTEAFF; CDR3nt: TGTGCCAGCAGTTTACTACAGGGGGTGAACACTGAAGCTTTCTTT
v_gene: TRBV4-3; d_gene: NA; j_gene: TRBJ1-4; abundance: NA; CDR3aa: CASSQDAGTNEKLFF; CDR3nt: TGCGCCAGCAGCCAAGATGCGGGAACTAATGAAAAACTGTTTTTT
v_gene: TRBV7-9; d_gene: NA; j_gene: TRBJ2-7; abundance: NA; CDR3aa: CASSLAGQLFYEQYF; CDR3nt: TGTGCCAGCAGCTTAGCCGGACAGCTATTCTACGAGCAGTACTTC
v_gene: TRBV18; d_gene: NA; j_gene: TRBJ1-2; abundance: NA; CDR3aa: CASSQTGTTANYGYTF; CDR3nt: TGTGCCAGCTCACAAACGGGGACAACAGCTAACTATGGCTACACCTTC
v_gene: TRBV3-1/TRBV3-2; d_gene: NA; j_gene: TRBJ2-5; abundance: NA; CDR3aa: CASSQDRRVYQETQYF; CDR3nt: TGTGCCAGCAGCCAAGATCGCAGGGTATACCAAGAGACCCAGTACTTC
v_gene: TRBV20-1; d_gene: NA; j_gene: TRBJ1-2; abundance: NA; CDR3aa: CSTQSYGYTF; CDR3nt: TGCAGTACACAGAGCTATGGCTACACCTTC
v_gene: TRBV3-1/TRBV3-2; d_gene: TRBD2; j_gene: TRBJ2-1; abundance: NA; CDR3aa: CASSQDGRGGLNEQFF; CDR3nt: TGTGCCAGCAGCCAAGATGGGCGGGGGGGCCTTAATGAGCAGTTCTTC
v_gene: TRBV6-5; d_gene: TRBD1; j_gene: TRBJ2-5; abundance: NA; CDR3aa: CASRRDSGIKTQYF; CDR3nt: TGTGCCAGCAGGAGGGACAGCGGAATAAAGACCCAGTACTTC
v_gene: TRBV6-2/TRBV6-3; d_gene: TRBD2; j_gene: TRBJ2-7; abundance: once; CDR3aa: CASSYGLAGDEQYF; CDR3nt: TGTGCCAGCAGTTACGGACTAGCGGGGGACGAGCAGTACTTC
v_gene: TRBV2; d_gene: NA; j_gene: TRBJ1-1; abundance: NA; CDR3aa: CASGGGLGTEAFF; CDR3nt: TGTGCCAGCGGGGGGGGATTAGGGACTGAAGCTTTCTTT
v_gene: TRBV4-1; d_gene: NA; j_gene: TRBJ2-2; abundance: NA; CDR3aa: CASSQRGLPRGYTGELFF; CDR3nt: TGCGCCAGCAGCCAAAGGGGCCTTCCGCGGGGCTACACCGGGGAGCTGTTTTTT
v_gene: TRBV19; d_gene: TRBD1; j_gene: TRBJ1-2; abundance: NA; CDR3aa: CASRQGAGNYGYTF; CDR3nt: TGTGCCAGTAGACAGGGGGCTGGTAACTATGGCTACACCTTC
v_gene: TRBV18; d_gene: NA; j_gene: TRBJ1-2; abundance: NA; CDR3aa: CASSPPTGSTLRGYTF; CDR3nt: TGTGCCAGCTCACCACCTACGGGGTCCACCCTGAGGGGCTACACCTTC